These 11 T cell receptor beta chains were sequenced from one sample in a study of regulatory T cells in long-lasting Graves disease (dated by TCRdb to the early 2020s). Libraries came from multiplex PCR. Sequencing took place on an Illumina HiSeq 4000. iRepertoire HTBI primers and Arm-PCR amplification of CDR3 regions were used to construct TCR beta libraries. TCRdb took the public reads, trimmed them with fastp at Q25, ran MiXCR for clone calling and kept in-frame beta chains. Entries are consolidated by CDR3 protein sequence, retaining the most common genes and DNA. For this sample the table gives 400,000 to 500,000 distinct CDR3 sequences, of which 14% were detected only once. Over 15% of the sample comes from the top ten. What this sample's time point label stands for: newly diagnosed GD, antithyroid drugs for less than 3 months. For both TCR sequencing and RNA sequencing, RNA was extracted from PBMCs in TRIzol.

This sample also appeared in a second study, on T cells in Graves' hyperthyroidism and ophthalmopathy.

The sequencing here drew on peripheral blood mononuclear cells (PBMCs), taken at new diagnosis, from a patient treated with antithyroid drugs. These TCRs come from a woman in her forties or fifties with Graves disease. Donor details come from another sample of the same person, matched by shared clones.

This clonotype was counted at least ten times. The V call is TRBV5-6, the J call TRBJ1-2; 7 bases match TRBD1. CDR3 length: 14 amino acids. V lost 3 bases to trimming and J lost 4 bases; unmatched junction nucleotides: 6. Germline V gene lookup returns CDR1 SGHDT and CDR2 YYEEEE. The CDR3 DNA sequence: TGTGCCAGCAGCTCCGGGACAGTTCCCTATGGCTACACCTTC. As protein: CASSSGTVPYGYTF.

The V and J genes are TRBV2 and TRBJ2-7; D remains ambiguous. The V gene's germline CDR1 is SNHLY and CDR2 FYNNEI. The CDR3 contains 14 residues. The ends were cut back, 1 base at V and 11 bases at J, with 18 bases in the middle. CDR3 coding DNA: TGTGCCAGCAGTGAAGGTCTACGGGCGAGTCTTAAGTACTTC. Translation gives CASSEGLRASLKYF.

Many counts were recorded for this clonotype. The chain combines TRBV6-1 with TRBJ2-5, with unresolved D. V shed 3 bases and J shed 7 bases, with 3 bases lying between them. The CDR3 spans 10 residues. Germline assignment: CDR1 MNHNS and CDR2 SASEGT. In DNA form, the CDR3 reads TGTGCCAGCAGTGATCCGACCCAGTACTTC. Encoded protein: CASSDPTQYF.

This clonotype was found a few times. The CDR3 spells CAISGGQPLGGYTF. The DNA for the CDR3 is TGTGCCATCAGTGGGGGACAGCCTCTGGGGGGCTACACCTTC. The V gene is TRBV10-3, the J gene TRBJ1-2; TRBD1 matches 7 bases. The CDR3 has 14 residues. Germline lookup yields CDR1 ENHRY and CDR2 SYGVKD. Unmatched junction bases numbered 10, after V lost 4 bases and J lost 8 bases.

The chain links TRBV28 to TRBJ1-2; tentatively, D is TRBD1 (5 bases). The length of the CDR3 is 14 residues. Germline-derived CDR1 and CDR2 are MDHEN and SYDVKM. The V gene lost 4 bases and the J gene lost 3 bases, with 12 bases spanning the gap. The CDR3, as DNA: TGTGCCAGCAGTTCCCATTCGGGGCACTATGGCTACACCTTC. Its protein product is CASSSHSGHYGYTF.

The chain carries TRBV19 and TRBJ2-1; D unresolved. V was pared by 3 bases and J by 5 bases, with 8 bases between. Germline V lookup: CDR1 LNHDA, CDR2 SQIVND (reference sequence). The CDR3 covers 13 residues. The chain's CDR3 is CASSISLNNEQFF. As DNA, the CDR3 is TGTGCCAGTAGTATCTCGCTCAACAATGAGCAGTTCTTC.

Points on this clonotype: A read error may explain this, as a much larger clone is one base away. The chain links TRBV2 to TRBJ2-1; TRBD1 is a possible D gene (5 bases). CDR1 is SNHLY, CDR2 FYNNEI, per germline. Between the trimmed V and J ends, which lost 8 bases and 1 base, there was a span of 15 bases. The CDR3 spans 15 residues. The CDR3 nucleotides read TGTGCCAGCCCCACCATCAAGGGGTCCTACAATGAGCAGTTCTTC. Translating it yields CASPTIKGSYNEQFF.

A word on this clonotype: A much bigger clone sits one base away, suggesting this may be a read error. The V and J genes are TRBV6-1 and TRBJ1-2; D might be TRBD1 (5 bases). The germline gives CDR1 MNHNS, CDR2 SASEGT. This CDR3 is built from 15 residues. V shed 4 bases and J shed 4 bases, with 16 bases lying between them. CDR3 nucleotides: TGTGCCAGCAGTGTCGACGGGGGTCTAAGCTATGGCTACACCTTC. Protein: CASSVDGGLSYGYTF.

This rearrangement joins TRBV27 to TRBJ1-5; D gene uncertain. CDR1 is MNHEY, CDR2 SMNVEV, per germline (reference sequence). V lost 6 bases to trimming and J lost 0 bases, with 6 bases between them. The CDR3 sequence is 13 residues long. The CDR3 DNA is TGTGCCAGCAGGAGGAGTAGCAATCAGCCCCAGCATTTT. It encodes CASRRSSNQPQHF.

In the case of this clonotype: Given a much more abundant clone one base away, this may be a read error. The chain has TRBV4-1 and TRBJ2-5; a weak D match, TRBD1 (5 bases). Per germline, CDR1 MGHRA and CDR2 YSYEKL. This CDR3 has 13 amino acids. CDR3 loop: CASSVTGQETQNF. The DNA of the CDR3 is TGCGCCAGCAGTGTCACTGGACAAGAGACCCAGAACTTC.

This clonotype was counted ten times or more. The chain employs TRBV30 and TRBJ2-5; 10 bases align to TRBD1. Germline V gene data show CDR1 as GTSNPN and CDR2 as SVGIG (reference sequence). J was trimmed by 8 bases and V by 5 bases; bases with no gene match: 5. The length of the CDR3 is 12 residues. The DNA of the CDR3 is TGTGCCTGGGGAACGACAGGGGGCACCCAGTACTTC. This gives the protein CAWGTTGGTQYF. Looking up the rest from reference TRBV30 and TRBJ2-5 gives the full variable domain: SQTIHQWPATLVQPVGSPLSLECTVEGTSNPNLYWYRQAAGRGLQLLFYSVGIGQISSEVPQNLSASRPQDRQFILSSKKLLLSDSGFYLCAWGTTGGTQYFGPGTRLLVL.